This T cell receptor (beta chain) is drawn from a study of T-cell reconstitution after alpha-beta-depleted transplantation in children. Regarding the study as a whole: T cells produced anew were the main source of T-cell counts and diversity one year after transplant. Some patients owed their high day-60 TCRbeta diversity to surviving recipient T cells and thymic progenitors. Reports say that about two months after transplant, the alpha-beta T cells came out of several hundred graft clones that had expanded.

This clonotype was counted a few times. What it binds is not known. Trimming pared 6 bases from V and 2 bases from J, leaving 16 bases between. CDR1 KGHSH and CDR2 LQKENI come from the germline V gene. This CDR3 has 15 residues. Unique molecular identifiers were built into the TCRbeta library. TCRdb reprocessed the PCR reads with MiXCR, giving one entry per CDR3 protein. This table holds about 980,000 distinct CDR3 sequences, roughly 31% found once. The sequences come from PBMCs, mostly from graft donor cells, collected 360 days after TCRalphabeta/CD19-depleted stem cell transplant. The V call is TRBV18, the J call TRBJ2-5; D not certain. This TCR derives from a boy younger than two who had a stem cell transplant for SCID, so the T cells may come from the graft donor. The CDR3 DNA sequence: TGTGCCAGCTCTTACGAGCTGGCATATCAAGAGACCCAGTACTTC. As protein: CASSYELAYQETQYF.